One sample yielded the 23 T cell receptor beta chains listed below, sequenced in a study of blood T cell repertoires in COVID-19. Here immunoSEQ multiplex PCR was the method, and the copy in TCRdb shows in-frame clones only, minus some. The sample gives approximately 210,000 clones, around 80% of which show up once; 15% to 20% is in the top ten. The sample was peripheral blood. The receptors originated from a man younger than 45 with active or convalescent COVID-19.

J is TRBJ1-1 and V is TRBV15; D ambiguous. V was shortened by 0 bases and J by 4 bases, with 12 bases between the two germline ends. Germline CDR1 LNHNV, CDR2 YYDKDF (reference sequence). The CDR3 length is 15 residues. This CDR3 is CATSRDRAAGTEAFF. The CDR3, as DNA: TGTGCCACCAGCAGAGACCGGGCTGCGGGCACTGAAGCTTTCTTT.

DNA for the CDR3: TGTGCCAGCAGTACCACAGGGAGCATAGGGGCCGGGGAGCTGTTTTTT. Residues: CASSTTGSIGAGELFF. The chain uses TRBV27 and TRBJ2-2, with D possibly TRBD1 on 6 matching bases. The germline V gene encodes CDR1 MNHEY and CDR2 SMNVEV (reference sequence). The CDR3 is made up of 16 amino acids. Trimming left V 5 bases short and J 6 bases short, with 19 bases between.

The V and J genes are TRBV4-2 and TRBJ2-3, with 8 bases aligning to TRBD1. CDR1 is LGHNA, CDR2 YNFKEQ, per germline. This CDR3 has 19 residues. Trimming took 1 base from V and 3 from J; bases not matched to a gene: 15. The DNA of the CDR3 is TGTGCCAGCAGCCAAGTATCGGGTTTCGGGCAGGGGGCAACAGATACGCAGTATTTT. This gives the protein CASSQVSGFGQGATDTQYF.

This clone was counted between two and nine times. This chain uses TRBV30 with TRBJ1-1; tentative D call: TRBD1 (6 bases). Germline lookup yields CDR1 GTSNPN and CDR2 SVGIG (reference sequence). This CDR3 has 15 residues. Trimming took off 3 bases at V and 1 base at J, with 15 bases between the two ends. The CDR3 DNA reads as TGTGCCTGGAGCGTCTGGGAGGGGGGGAACACTGAAGCTTTCTTT. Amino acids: CAWSVWEGGNTEAFF.

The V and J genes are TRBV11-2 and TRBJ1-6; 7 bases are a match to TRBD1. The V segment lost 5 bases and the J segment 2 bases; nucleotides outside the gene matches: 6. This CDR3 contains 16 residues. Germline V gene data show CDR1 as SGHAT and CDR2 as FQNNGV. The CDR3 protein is CASSMTGKPYNSPLHF. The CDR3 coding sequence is TGTGCCAGCAGCATGACAGGGAAACCCTATAATTCACCCCTCCACTTT.

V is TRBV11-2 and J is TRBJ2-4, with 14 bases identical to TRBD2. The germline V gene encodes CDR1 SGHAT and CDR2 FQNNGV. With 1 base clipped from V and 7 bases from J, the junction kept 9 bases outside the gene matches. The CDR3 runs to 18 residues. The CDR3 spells CASSLALGTSGSLNIQYF. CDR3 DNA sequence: TGTGCCAGCAGCTTAGCCCTCGGGACTAGCGGGAGTTTGAACATTCAGTACTTC.

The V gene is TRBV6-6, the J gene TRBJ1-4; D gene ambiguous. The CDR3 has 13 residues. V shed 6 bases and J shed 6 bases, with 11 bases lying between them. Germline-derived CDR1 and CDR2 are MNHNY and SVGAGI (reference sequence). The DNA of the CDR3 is TGTGCCAGCAGCCCCAATGTAGATGAAAAACTGTTTTTT. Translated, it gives CASSPNVDEKLFF.

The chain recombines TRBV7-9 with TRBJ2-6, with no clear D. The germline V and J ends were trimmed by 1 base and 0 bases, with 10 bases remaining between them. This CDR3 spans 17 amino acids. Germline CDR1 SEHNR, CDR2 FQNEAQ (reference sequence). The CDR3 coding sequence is TGTGCCAGCAGCTTAGATCCCCTCGGCTCTGGGGCCAACGTCCTGACTTTC. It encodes CASSLDPLGSGANVLTF.

The CDR3 region is CASSQIMNRVGNQPQHF. The CDR3 coding sequence is TGTGCCAGCAGCCAGATAATGAACAGGGTAGGCAATCAGCCCCAGCATTTT. This chain joins TRBV4-2 and TRBJ1-5; tentatively, D is TRBD1 (6 bases). The CDR3 is 17 amino acids. Between the trimmed V and J ends, which lost 3 bases and 2 bases, there was a span of 17 bases. Germline CDR1 is LGHNA and CDR2 is YNFKEQ.

The CDR3 sequence: CASSPASRGGTQYF. In DNA form, the CDR3 reads TGCGCCAGCAGCCCAGCGTCTCGGGGGGGTACGCAGTATTTT. The chain joins TRBV4-1 to TRBJ2-3, with TRBD2 identical over 8 bases. Germline trimming cut 4 bases from V and 8 bases from J; bases unmatched to any gene: 8. CDR1 is MGHRA, CDR2 YSYEKL, per germline. The CDR3 is 14 amino acids.

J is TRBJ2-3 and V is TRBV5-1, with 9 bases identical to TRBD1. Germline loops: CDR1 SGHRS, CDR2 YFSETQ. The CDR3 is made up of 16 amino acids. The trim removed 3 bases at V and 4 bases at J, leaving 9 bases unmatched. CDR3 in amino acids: CASSWRTGEGADTQYF. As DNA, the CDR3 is TGCGCCAGCAGCTGGCGGACAGGGGAAGGGGCAGATACGCAGTATTTT.

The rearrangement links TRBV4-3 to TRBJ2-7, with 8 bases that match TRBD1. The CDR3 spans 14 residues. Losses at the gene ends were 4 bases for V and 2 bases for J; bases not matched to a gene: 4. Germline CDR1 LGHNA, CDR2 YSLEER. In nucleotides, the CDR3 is TGCGCCAGCAGCCTTGGGACAGGCCCCTACGAGCAGTACTTC. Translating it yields CASSLGTGPYEQYF.

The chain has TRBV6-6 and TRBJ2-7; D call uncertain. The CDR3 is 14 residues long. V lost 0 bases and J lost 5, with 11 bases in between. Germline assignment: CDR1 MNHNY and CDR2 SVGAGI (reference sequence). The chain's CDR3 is CASSYSPIDHEQYF. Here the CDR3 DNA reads TGTGCCAGCAGTTACTCCCCTATCGATCACGAGCAGTACTTC.

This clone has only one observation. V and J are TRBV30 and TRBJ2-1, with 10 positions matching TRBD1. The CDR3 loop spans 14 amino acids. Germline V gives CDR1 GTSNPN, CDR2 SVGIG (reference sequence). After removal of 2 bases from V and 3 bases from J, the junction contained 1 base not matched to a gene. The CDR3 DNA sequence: TGTGCCTGGAGTAGGGACAGGGGCTACAATGAGCAGTTCTTC. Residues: CAWSRDRGYNEQFF.

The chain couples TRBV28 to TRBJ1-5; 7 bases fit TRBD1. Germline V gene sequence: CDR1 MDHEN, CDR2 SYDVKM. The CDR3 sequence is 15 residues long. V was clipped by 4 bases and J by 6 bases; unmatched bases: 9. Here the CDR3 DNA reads TGTGCCAGCAGTTCCCCCGGACAGGCGGCTCAGCCCCAGCATTTT. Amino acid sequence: CASSSPGQAAQPQHF.

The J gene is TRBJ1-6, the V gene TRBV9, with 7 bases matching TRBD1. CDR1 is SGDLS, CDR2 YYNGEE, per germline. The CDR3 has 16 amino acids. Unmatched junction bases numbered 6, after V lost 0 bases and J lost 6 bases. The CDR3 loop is CASSVGGTAPNSPLHF. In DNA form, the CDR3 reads TGTGCCAGCAGCGTAGGCGGGACAGCTCCTAATTCACCCCTCCACTTT.

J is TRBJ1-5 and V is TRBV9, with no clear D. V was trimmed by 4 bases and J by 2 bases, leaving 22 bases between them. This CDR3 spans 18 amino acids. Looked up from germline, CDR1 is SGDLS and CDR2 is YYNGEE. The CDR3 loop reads CASSPDNNFTPGNQPQHF. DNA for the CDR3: TGTGCCAGCAGCCCTGACAACAACTTTACCCCTGGCAATCAGCCCCAGCATTTT.

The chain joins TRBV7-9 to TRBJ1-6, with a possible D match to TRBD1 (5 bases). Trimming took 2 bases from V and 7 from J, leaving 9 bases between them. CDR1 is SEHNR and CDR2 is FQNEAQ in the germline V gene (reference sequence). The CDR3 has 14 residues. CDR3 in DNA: TGTGCCAGCAGCTTACAGGGATGGAATTCACCCCTCCACTTT. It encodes CASSLQGWNSPLHF.

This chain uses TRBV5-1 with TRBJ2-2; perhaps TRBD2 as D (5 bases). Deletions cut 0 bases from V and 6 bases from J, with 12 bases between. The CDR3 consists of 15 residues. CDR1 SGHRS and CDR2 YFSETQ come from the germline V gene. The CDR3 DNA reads TGCGCCAGCAGCTTGGGGACTCGGTCGCCCGGGGAGCTGTTTTTT. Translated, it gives CASSLGTRSPGELFF.

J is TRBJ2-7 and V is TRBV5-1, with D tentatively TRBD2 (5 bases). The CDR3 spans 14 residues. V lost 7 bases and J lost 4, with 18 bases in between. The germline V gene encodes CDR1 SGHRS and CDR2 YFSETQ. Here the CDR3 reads CASQRGPPTYEQYF. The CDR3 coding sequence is TGCGCCAGCCAACGCGGGCCTCCTACATACGAGCAGTACTTC.

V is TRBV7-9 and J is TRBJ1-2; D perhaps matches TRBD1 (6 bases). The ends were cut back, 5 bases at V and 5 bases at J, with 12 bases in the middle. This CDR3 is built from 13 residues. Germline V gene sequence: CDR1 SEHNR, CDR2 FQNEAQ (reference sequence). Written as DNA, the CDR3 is TGTGCCAGCAGCCCAAGGGGGTTATATGGCTACACCTTC. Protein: CASSPRGLYGYTF.

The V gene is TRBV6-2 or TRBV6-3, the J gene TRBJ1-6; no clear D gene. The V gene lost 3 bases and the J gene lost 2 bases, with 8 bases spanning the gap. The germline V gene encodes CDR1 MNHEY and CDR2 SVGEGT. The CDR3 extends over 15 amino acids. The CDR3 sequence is CASSYAIPYNSPLHF. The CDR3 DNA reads TGTGCCAGCAGTTATGCGATTCCCTATAATTCACCCCTCCACTTT.

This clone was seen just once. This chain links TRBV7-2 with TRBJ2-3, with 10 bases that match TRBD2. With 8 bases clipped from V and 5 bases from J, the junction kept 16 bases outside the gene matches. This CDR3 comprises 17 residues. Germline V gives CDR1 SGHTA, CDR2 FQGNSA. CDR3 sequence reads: CASCWLTSGWAKDTQYF. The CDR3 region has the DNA TGTGCCAGCTGCTGGTTGACTAGCGGGTGGGCCAAAGATACGCAGTATTTT. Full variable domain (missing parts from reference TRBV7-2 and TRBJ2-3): GAGVSQSPSNKVTEKGKDVELRCDPISGHTALYWYRQSLGQGLEFLIYFQGNSAPDKSGLPSDRFSAERTGGSVSTLTIQRTQQEDSAVYLCASCWLTSGWAKDTQYFGPGTRLTVL.